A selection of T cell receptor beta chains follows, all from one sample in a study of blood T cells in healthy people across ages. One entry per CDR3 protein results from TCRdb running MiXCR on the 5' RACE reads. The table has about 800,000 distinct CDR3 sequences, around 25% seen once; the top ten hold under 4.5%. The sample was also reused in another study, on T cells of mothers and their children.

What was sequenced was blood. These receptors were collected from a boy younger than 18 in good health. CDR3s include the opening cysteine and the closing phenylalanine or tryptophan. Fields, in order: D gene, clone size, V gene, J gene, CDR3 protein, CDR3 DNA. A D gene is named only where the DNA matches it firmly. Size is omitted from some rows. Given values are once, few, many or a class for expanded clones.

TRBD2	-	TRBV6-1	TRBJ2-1	CASSPNPVQRETVEQFF	TGTGCCAGCAGTCCGAACCCGGTGCAGCGGGAGACGGTTGAGCAGTTCTTC
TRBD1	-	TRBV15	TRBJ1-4	CATSRSPGQGDEKLFF	TGTGCCACCAGCAGATCTCCGGGACAGGGAGACGAAAAACTGTTTTTT
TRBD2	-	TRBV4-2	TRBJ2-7	CASSQDRLAGAREQYF	TGTGCCAGCAGCCAAGATAGGCTAGCGGGAGCCCGCGAGCAGTACTTC
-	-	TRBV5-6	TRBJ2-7	CASSLSSEGQYF	TGTGCCAGCAGCTTGTCATCCGAGGGGCAGTACTTC
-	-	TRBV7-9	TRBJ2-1	CASSPLLGGRYNEQFF	TGTGCCAGCAGCCCCCTCCTTGGGGGACGATACAATGAGCAGTTCTTC
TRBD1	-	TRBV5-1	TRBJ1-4	CASSPRDRGEEKLFF	TGCGCCAGCAGCCCCCGGGACAGGGGAGAGGAAAAACTGTTTTTT
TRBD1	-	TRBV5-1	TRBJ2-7	CASSPPRTGWAPYEQYF	TGCGCCAGCAGCCCCCCCCGGACAGGATGGGCCCCTTACGAGCAGTACTTC
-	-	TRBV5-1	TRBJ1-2	CASSLQPTTDYGYTF	TGCGCCAGCAGCTTGCAACCTACGACAGACTATGGCTACACCTTC
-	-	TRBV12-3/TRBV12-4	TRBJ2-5	CASTNLLDWEQETQYF	TGTGCCAGCACCAATCTGTTAGACTGGGAGCAAGAGACCCAGTACTTC
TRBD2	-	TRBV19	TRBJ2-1	CASSLGGLAGAWEQFF	TGTGCCAGTAGCCTGGGGGGACTAGCGGGAGCCTGGGAGCAGTTCTTC
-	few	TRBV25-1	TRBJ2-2	CASSGAAGELFF	TGTGCCAGCAGTGGGGCGGCCGGGGAGCTGTTTTTT
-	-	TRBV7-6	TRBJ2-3	CASGPYTDTQYF	TGTGCCAGCGGGCCGTACACAGATACGCAGTATTTT
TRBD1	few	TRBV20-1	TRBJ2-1	CSARGGTGIHEQFF	TGCAGTGCTAGGGGGGGGACAGGGATCCATGAGCAGTTCTTC
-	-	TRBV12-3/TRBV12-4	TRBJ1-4	CASSFRMIEKLFF	TGTGCCAGCAGTTTCAGGATGATTGAAAAACTGTTTTTT